This T cell receptor beta chain was sequenced for a study of blood T cell repertoires in COVID-19. The method was immunoSEQ multiplex PCR; TCRdb's version includes in-frame clones alone and lacks a portion of them. The sample yields around 400,000 clones, about 89% seen once. The germline CDR1 and CDR2 sequences are SQVTM and ANQGSEA. Trimming stripped 8 bases from V and 3 bases from J, with 21 bases between. This CDR3 is built from 15 residues. The receptor comes from a woman between 40 and 55 years old who had been exposed to COVID-19. The gene calls are TRBV29-1 and TRBJ2-3; D is possibly TRBD2 (5 bases). The sequencing sample was made of PBMCs or T cells enriched from blood (not recorded which). The CDR3 sequence is CSTRVSPSGTDTQYF. In DNA form, the CDR3 reads TGCAGCACCCGTGTTAGCCCCTCGGGGACAGATACGCAGTATTTT.